This T cell receptor (beta chain) emerged from a study of T-cell memory formation after mild COVID-19. Study-level information: Each donor largely had its own TCR clusters. Findings of the study overall: Contracting clones from day 15 to 85 showed balanced CD4/CD8; later expanders favored CD4+. The study detected some responding clones in pre-infection memory, suggesting cross-reactive memory joined. In second-wave clones peaking day 37, SARS-CoV-2 specificity remained unconfirmed.

About this clonotype: Its antigen is unknown.

TCRdb reprocessed the 5' RACE reads with MiXCR, giving one entry per CDR3 protein. This sample has 380,000 or so distinct CDR3 sequences, with roughly 14% found just once. V shed 5 bases and J shed 1 base, with 9 bases lying between them. The CDR3 runs to 14 residues. Looked up from germline, CDR1 is SGHTA and CDR2 is FQGNSA. Material: PBMCs or a T cell subset sorted from them (not recorded which). The gene calls are TRBV7-2 and TRBJ2-1, with D hard to call. The receptor was isolated from a man aged 18 to 30 who had mild COVID-19 (a few samples of this study predate the infection). Cell type and time point are not known. This chain's CDR3 is CASSVEHSYNEQFF. In nucleotides, the CDR3 is TGTGCCAGCAGCGTCGAGCATTCCTACAATGAGCAGTTCTTC.